This TCR beta chain was sequenced during a study of PD-1 blockade in classical Hodgkin lymphoma. The time point was: newly diagnosed, previously untreated cHL patient sample. The germline gives CDR1 SGDLS, CDR2 YYNGEE. The CDR3 extends over 14 amino acids. Trimming left V 3 bases short and J 11 bases short, with 17 bases between. Clones were sequenced by immunoSEQ multiplex PCR, and TCRdb holds only the in-frame ones, with some missing. The data show about 15,000 clones, around 90% seen once. The receptor was isolated from a human donor with classical Hodgkin lymphoma. Material: peripheral blood mononuclear cells (PBMCs). This sequence joins TRBV9 and TRBJ1-4; a weak D match, TRBD1 (6 bases). CDR3 sequence: CASSERGIGGKLFF. CDR3 nucleotides: TGTGCCAGCAGCGAGAGGGGGATAGGGGGGAAACTGTTTTTT. The complete variable domain, with remaining parts taken from reference TRBV9 and TRBJ1-4, reads DSGVTQTPKHLITATGQRVTLRCSPRSGDLSVYWYQQSLDQGLQFLIQYYNGEERAKGNILERFSAQQFPDLHSELNLSSLELGDSALYFCASSERGIGGKLFFGSGTQLSVL.